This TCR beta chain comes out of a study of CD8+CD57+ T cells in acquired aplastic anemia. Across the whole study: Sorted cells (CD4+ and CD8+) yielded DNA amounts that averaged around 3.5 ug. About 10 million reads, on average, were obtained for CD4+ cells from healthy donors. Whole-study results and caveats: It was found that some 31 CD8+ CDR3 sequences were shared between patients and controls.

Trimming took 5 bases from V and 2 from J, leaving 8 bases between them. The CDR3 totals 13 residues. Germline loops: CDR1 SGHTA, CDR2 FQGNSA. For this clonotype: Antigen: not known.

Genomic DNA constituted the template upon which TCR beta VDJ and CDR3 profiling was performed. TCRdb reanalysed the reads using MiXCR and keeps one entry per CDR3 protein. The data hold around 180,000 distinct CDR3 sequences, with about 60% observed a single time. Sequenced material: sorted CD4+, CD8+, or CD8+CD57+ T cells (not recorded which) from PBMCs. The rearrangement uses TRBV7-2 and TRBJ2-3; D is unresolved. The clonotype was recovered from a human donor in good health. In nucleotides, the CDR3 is TGTGCCAGCAGCCCCCCGTTCACAGATACGCAGTATTTT. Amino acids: CASSPPFTDTQYF.